This TCR beta chain was identified during a study of T cell responses to AZD1222 COVID-19 vaccine. Repertoires were generated with immunoSEQ multiplex PCR, while TCRdb's copy carries only in-frame clones and drops some. The sample consists of 100,000 to 150,000 clones, approximately 86% of them appearing once. A word on this clone: Its antigen remains unidentified.

General study findings and limits: Donors in the cohort were predominantly white British and more often female, and clonal diversity was possibly underestimated.

The CDR3 runs 14 residues. Trimming shortened V by 5 bases and J by 7 bases, and 14 bases separated the two germline ends. The germline V gene encodes CDR1 SGHTA and CDR2 FQGNSA. Sequencing was performed on peripheral blood, taken on day 0 of AZD1222 vaccination. This rearrangement joins TRBV7-2 to TRBJ2-2; D not resolved. The receptor was derived from an adult in good health. This CDR3 is CASSIGPTDGELFF. CDR3 nucleotides: TGTGCCAGCAGCATCGGCCCCACGGACGGGGAGCTGTTTTTT.